These 24 T cell receptor beta chains share one sample of origin, sequenced in a study of shared clonotypes between healthy human individuals. Clones were sequenced by immunoSEQ multiplex PCR, and TCRdb holds only the in-frame ones, with some missing. This table holds about 480,000 clones, 79% found once. Sample: PBMCs. All receptors come from a middle-aged woman in good health. Some clones in this sample may be carry-over from other donors' samples.

Notes on this clone: Just one base apart from a much larger clone, this may be a read error. The chain joins TRBV27 to TRBJ1-4; a weak D match, TRBD1 (5 bases). V was pared by 3 bases and J by 7 bases, with 6 bases between. The CDR3 is 12 amino acids. Germline values: CDR1 MNHEY, CDR2 SMNVEV (reference sequence). CDR3 protein: CASSFGGEKLFF. For the CDR3, the DNA is TGTGCCAGCAGTTTCGGGGGTGAAAAACTGTTTTTT.

This chain uses TRBV29-1 with TRBJ2-7; TRBD1 might be the D (6 bases). V was clipped by 6 bases and J by 6 bases, with 18 bases between them. CDR1 SQVTM and CDR2 ANQGSEA come from the germline V gene. There are 13 residues in the CDR3. CDR3 amino acids: CSVVRDIWGEQYF. CDR3 DNA sequence: TGCAGCGTAGTACGGGACATTTGGGGCGAGCAGTACTTC.

This CDR3 reads CASSQTSGRTNTGELFF. The CDR3 DNA reads as TGCGCCAGCAGCCAAACTAGCGGGAGGACGAACACCGGGGAGCTGTTTTTT. This chain joins TRBV4-1 and TRBJ2-2; 12 nucleotides align to TRBD2. Germline CDR1 and CDR2: MGHRA and YSYEKL. Trimming cost V 2 bases and J 0 bases; bases outside gene matches: 1. The CDR3 covers 17 residues.

In its sample, this clone was seen a few times. V is TRBV25-1 and J is TRBJ1-4; no definite D call. Germline lookup yields CDR1 MGHDK and CDR2 SYGVNS. The V gene lost 9 bases and the J gene lost 8 bases, with 16 bases spanning the gap. The CDR3 sequence is 13 residues long. CDR3 nucleotide sequence: TGTGCCAGTCAAGCGAGCGGCCTAGAAAAACTGTTTTTT. As protein: CASQASGLEKLFF.

In nucleotides, the CDR3 is TGTGCCAGCAGCTTAGGGGGTAGGGGAGCCTACGAGCAGTACTTC. Translating it yields CASSLGGRGAYEQYF. The genes are TRBV11-2 and TRBJ2-7; either TRBD1 or TRBD2 may supply D (5 bases each). The V end lost 1 base, the J end lost 2 bases, and 12 bases lay between the germline ends. In germline, CDR1 is SGHAT, CDR2 FQNNGV. CDR3 length equals 15 residues.

The CDR3 coding sequence is TGTGCCAGCAGCCCACGCCAGGACTCGGGGACTGAAGCTTTCTTT. Encoded protein: CASSPRQDSGTEAFF. This rearrangement joins TRBV5-5 to TRBJ1-1; D remains ambiguous. In germline, CDR1 is SGHKS, CDR2 YYEKEE (reference sequence). The CDR3 is made up of 15 amino acids. Trimming took off 4 bases at V and 5 bases at J, with 18 bases between the two ends.

This clone occurred a few times. The V call is TRBV15, the J call TRBJ2-3; 9 bases are a match to TRBD1. The J segment lost 1 base and the V segment lost 0 bases, leaving 2 bases of the junction unmatched. CDR1 and CDR2 from the germline V gene are LNHNV and YYDKDF (reference sequence). CDR3 length equals 16 residues. The CDR3 protein is CATSRERTGGTDTQYF. In nucleotides, the CDR3 is TGTGCCACCAGCAGAGAACGGACAGGGGGCACAGATACGCAGTATTTT.

V is TRBV14 and J is TRBJ1-4; 9 nucleotides line up with TRBD1. The CDR3 sequence is 15 residues long. With 3 bases clipped from V and 8 bases from J, the junction kept 7 bases outside the gene matches. Germline V gene sequence: CDR1 SGHDN, CDR2 FVKESK. CDR3 region: CASSHPGTGKEKLFF. The CDR3 bases are TGTGCCAGCAGCCACCCTGGGACAGGGAAGGAAAAACTGTTTTTT.

This clone occurred once. This chain uses TRBV4-2 with TRBJ2-5; D uncertain. V was shortened by 0 bases and J by 2 bases, with 7 bases between the two germline ends. The CDR3 has 14 amino acids. The germline CDR1 and CDR2 sequences are LGHNA and YNFKEQ. For the CDR3, the DNA is TGTGCCAGCAGCCAAGATGGAGTTCAAGAGACCCAGTACTTC. Its protein product is CASSQDGVQETQYF.

Here the CDR3 reads CASSNSPGQGAGELFF. The CDR3 DNA sequence: TGTGCCAGCTCAAACTCTCCGGGACAGGGGGCCGGGGAGCTGTTTTTT. This chain uses TRBV18 with TRBJ2-2; 11 positions match TRBD1. CDR1 and CDR2 from the germline V gene are KGHSH and LQKENI. The CDR3 totals 16 residues. Trimming removed 5 bases from V and 6 bases from J; junction bases left unmatched: 8.

This clone was observed a single time. The chain combines TRBV19 with TRBJ1-2; D gene unclear. The V gene lost 4 bases and the J gene lost 3 bases, with 15 bases spanning the gap. This CDR3 has 15 residues. Germline values: CDR1 LNHDA, CDR2 SQIVND (reference sequence). CDR3 sequence (DNA): TGTGCCAGTAGTACCCCGGGTAGGGAGGACTATGGCTACACCTTC. Amino acids: CASSTPGREDYGYTF.

A note on this clone: Possible read error: a much larger clone is one base away. This chain connects TRBV20-1 to TRBJ1-1, with D unresolved. The CDR3 runs to 8 residues. The V and J ends lost 1 base and 10 bases respectively, with 1 base between them. CDR1 and CDR2 (germline): DFQATT, SNEGSKA (reference sequence). DNA for the CDR3: TGCAGTGCTAGAGGAGCTTTCTTT. This codes for CSARGAFF.

The chain links TRBV18 to TRBJ1-1; D is unclear. Germline V CDR1 and CDR2: KGHSH, LQKENI. The V gene lost 2 bases and the J gene lost 3 bases, with 7 bases spanning the gap. This CDR3 region has 13 residues. CDR3 DNA: TGTGCCAGCTCACCAACAAGGCACACTGAAGCTTTCTTT. This translates into CASSPTRHTEAFF.

V gene TRBV5-1 combines with J gene TRBJ2-2, with TRBD2 matching 7 bases. Germline assignment: CDR1 SGHRS and CDR2 YFSETQ. The ends lost 7 bases at V and 8 bases at J; junction bases unmatched: 8. This CDR3 comprises 13 residues. CDR3 DNA sequence: TGCGCCAGCCGACTAGCCGACGAGGGGGAGCTGTTTTTT. Protein: CASRLADEGELFF.

This chain uses TRBV28 with TRBJ1-5; D possibly corresponds to TRBD1 (5 bases). CDR3 size: 13 residues. V was trimmed by 2 bases and J by 7 bases, leaving 9 bases between them. The germline gives CDR1 MDHEN, CDR2 SYDVKM. The DNA for the CDR3 is TGTGCCAGCAGTTTACGGGGGTTCCAGCCCCAGCATTTT. It yields the protein CASSLRGFQPQHF.

The rearrangement links TRBV28 to TRBJ2-7; weak D call: TRBD1 (6 bases). CDR1 and CDR2 (germline): MDHEN, SYDVKM. This CDR3 has 14 residues. Trimming cost V 6 bases and J 4 bases, with 16 bases left between them. CDR3 residues: CASSEVGGVYEQYF. The CDR3 DNA reads TGTGCCAGCAGCGAGGTAGGGGGTGTGTACGAGCAGTACTTC.

The V gene is TRBV4-2, the J gene TRBJ2-5, with D possibly TRBD2 on 5 matching bases. V lost 3 bases and J lost 1, with 12 bases in between. This CDR3 comprises 15 residues. Germline V gene data show CDR1 as LGHNA and CDR2 as YNFKEQ. Here the CDR3 reads CASSHASSSQETQYF. CDR3 nucleotide sequence: TGTGCCAGCAGCCATGCTAGCAGTAGCCAAGAGACCCAGTACTTC.

The chain is built from TRBV25-1 and TRBJ1-2, with a tentative D call TRBD1 (5 bases). Trimming removed 6 bases from V and 8 bases from J, with 13 bases in between. This CDR3 region has 12 residues. The germline CDR1 and CDR2 sequences are MGHDK and SYGVNS. CDR3 coding DNA: TGTGCCAGCAGGAGACAGAGTCAAGGCTACACCTTC. As protein: CASRRQSQGYTF.

The chain carries TRBV7-9 and TRBJ1-2; 11 bases line up with TRBD1. The CDR3 extends over 16 amino acids. Trimming cost V 2 bases and J 5 bases; bases outside gene matches: 7. Germline CDR1 SEHNR, CDR2 FQNEAQ (reference sequence). CDR3 DNA sequence: TGTGCCAGCAGCTTATACATGGGACAGGGGGGATATGGCTACACCTTC. Residues: CASSLYMGQGGYGYTF.

The V and J genes are TRBV5-1 and TRBJ2-3; 9 positions agree with TRBD2. The CDR3 is 15 residues long. Unmatched junction bases numbered 6, after V lost 3 bases and J lost 4 bases. Germline CDR1 SGHRS, CDR2 YFSETQ. The DNA for the CDR3 is TGCGCCAGCAGCTGGGGTAGCGGGAGATCAGATACGCAGTATTTT. It codes for CASSWGSGRSDTQYF.

The gene calls are TRBV20-1 and TRBJ1-2; D not resolved. The germline V gene has CDR1 DFQATT and CDR2 SNEGSKA (reference sequence). The CDR3 spans 11 residues. With 7 bases removed from V and 7 bases from J, the gap between germline ends came to 13 bases. CDR3 sequence (DNA): TGCAGTGGGGGATGGGCTGGTGGCTACACCTTC. Its protein product is CSGGWAGGYTF.

This chain joins TRBV29-1 and TRBJ2-2; D is undetermined. Germline values: CDR1 SQVTM, CDR2 ANQGSEA. Trimming stripped 4 bases from V and 5 bases from J, with 11 bases between. This CDR3 is 13 amino acids long. CDR3 bases: TGCAGCGTTGCAGTAGGGTTGACCGGGGAGCTGTTTTTT. Translated: CSVAVGLTGELFF.

This clone was seen just once. The chain recombines TRBV7-7 with TRBJ2-5; D unclear. Trimming left V 0 bases short and J 7 bases short, with 9 bases between. The CDR3 sequence is 13 residues long. Germline values: CDR1 SSHAT, CDR2 FNYEAQ (reference sequence). CDR3 sequence (DNA): TGTGCCAGCAGCTTAGCCGGGCCGGGGACCCAGTACTTC. It specifies CASSLAGPGTQYF.

The chain recombines TRBV5-8 with TRBJ1-2; no firm D call. In germline, CDR1 is SGHTS, CDR2 YDEGEE. V was shortened by 4 bases and J by 10 bases, with 11 bases between the two germline ends. CDR3 length equals 11 residues. The DNA of the CDR3 is TGTGCCAGCAGCCTTAGAGAGGCCTACACCTTC. Protein product: CASSLREAYTF.